Included here is one TCR beta chain sequence, with context. Source study methods: Estimation of nucleated cell counts was performed using reference gene primer amplification. The protocol was immunoSEQ multiplex PCR, while the TCRdb copy is restricted to in-frame clones and leaves out a portion. For V, J and clone size, that table is used; D and trimming come from the DNA. Among over 25,000 clones listed, approximately 91% were seen once. The data originate from a study of blood T cell repertoires in COVID-19. Study as a whole: Italy, Spain and the United States were the sources of the convalescent and acute COVID-19 samples. T cells, B-cell-depleted T cells, or PBMCs provided the cDNA or gDNA that served as material.

The germline V gene encodes CDR1 MGHDK and CDR2 SYGVNS. CDR3 length equals 13 residues. The V gene end was trimmed by 3 bases and the J gene end by 8 bases; junction bases not matched to a gene: 7. The sample taken for sequencing was peripheral blood. The chain links TRBV25-1 to TRBJ2-7; 7 positions match TRBD2. The receptor's source is a man between 70 and 80 years old with active COVID-19. The CDR3 sequence is CASSEAGVAKQYF. CDR3 bases: TGTGCCAGCAGTGAGGCGGGGGTGGCCAAGCAGTACTTC.